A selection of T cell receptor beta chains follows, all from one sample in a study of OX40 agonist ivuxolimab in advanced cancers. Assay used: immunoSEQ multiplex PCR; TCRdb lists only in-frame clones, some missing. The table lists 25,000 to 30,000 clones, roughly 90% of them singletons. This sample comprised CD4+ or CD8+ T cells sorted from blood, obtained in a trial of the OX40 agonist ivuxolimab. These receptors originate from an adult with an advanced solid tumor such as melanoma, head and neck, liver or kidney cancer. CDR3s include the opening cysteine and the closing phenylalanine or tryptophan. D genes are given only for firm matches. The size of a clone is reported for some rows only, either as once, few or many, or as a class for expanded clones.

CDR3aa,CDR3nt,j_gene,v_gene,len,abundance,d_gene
CASSAGQGSNQPQHF,TGTGCCAGCAGTGCGGGACAGGGAAGCAATCAGCCCCAGCATTTT,TRBJ1-5,TRBV2,15,.,TRBD1
CASSQADRANTEAFF,TGCGCCAGCAGCCAAGCGGACAGGGCAAACACTGAAGCTTTCTTT,TRBJ1-1,TRBV4-1,15,.,TRBD1
CASSYSTGGEYTF,TGTGCCAGCAGTTACTCGACCGGAGGCGAATACACCTTC,TRBJ1-2,TRBV6-5,13,once,.
CAISESSGRGYNEQFF,TGTGCCATCAGTGAGTCCAGCGGGAGGGGTTACAATGAGCAGTTCTTC,TRBJ2-1,TRBV10-3,16,.,TRBD2
CASSWEGDQETQYF,TGTGCCAGCAGCTGGGAGGGGGACCAAGAGACCCAGTACTTC,TRBJ2-5,TRBV11-2,14,.,.
CASSLSGGANSPLHF,TGTGCCAGCAGTTTATCCGGGGGGGCTAATTCACCCCTCCACTTT,TRBJ1-6,TRBV27,15,.,.
CASSLWASGPYNEQFF,TGTGCCAGCAGTTTATGGGCTAGCGGACCCTACAATGAGCAGTTCTTC,TRBJ2-1,TRBV28,16,.,TRBD2
CASSERVRDSFTDTQYF,TGTGCCAGTAGCGAGCGCGTCCGGGACAGTTTCACAGATACGCAGTATTTT,TRBJ2-3,TRBV19,17,.,TRBD1
CASQSGLSSYNEQFF,TGTGCCAGCCAGTCGGGTTTGAGCTCCTACAATGAGCAGTTCTTC,TRBJ2-1,TRBV6-1,15,few,.
CASSLRTSRSTDTQYF,TGCGCCAGCAGCCTACGGACTAGTAGGAGTACAGATACGCAGTATTTT,TRBJ2-3,TRBV4-1,16,.,TRBD2
CASSQGATGELFF,TGTGCCAGCAGTCAGGGGGCCACCGGGGAGCTGTTTTTT,TRBJ2-2,TRBV27,13,.,TRBD1
CASTTGTSGYNEQFF,TGTGCCAGCACCACCGGGACTAGCGGCTACAATGAGCAGTTCTTC,TRBJ2-1,TRBV6-5,15,.,TRBD2
CSVGVNTEAFF,TGCAGCGTTGGAGTGAACACTGAAGCTTTCTTT,TRBJ1-1,TRBV29-1,11,once,.
CASSLGTGFGEQYF,TGTGCCAGCAGTTTAGGGACAGGGTTCGGCGAGCAGTACTTC,TRBJ2-7,TRBV27,14,.,TRBD1
CASSPRTSGWTYEQYF,TGTGCCAGCAGCCCCCGAACTAGCGGGTGGACCTACGAGCAGTACTTC,TRBJ2-7,TRBV7-6,16,.,TRBD2
CASSPQVGERGHTNEQFF,TGTGCCAGCAGCCCCCAAGTCGGAGAGCGGGGGCACACGAATGAGCAGTTCTTC,TRBJ2-1,TRBV4-2,18,.,TRBD2
CASSPTTNEQFF,TGTGCCAGCAGTCCAACAACCAATGAGCAGTTCTTC,TRBJ2-1,TRBV27,12,.,.
CASSVSTSSPLHF,TGTGCCAGCAGTGTCTCTACCAGTTCACCCCTCCACTTT,TRBJ1-6,TRBV25-1,13,.,.
CASSEHFDRGYQPQHF,TGTGCCAGCAGTGAACATTTCGACAGGGGGTATCAGCCCCAGCATTTT,TRBJ1-5,TRBV2,16,.,TRBD1
CASSPRTSGDFNEQFF,TGTGCCAGCAGCCCACGGACTAGCGGGGACTTCAATGAGCAGTTCTTC,TRBJ2-1,TRBV28,16,.,TRBD2
CASSLDGRAVYNEQFF,TGTGCCAGCAGCTTAGACGGGAGGGCGGTCTACAATGAGCAGTTCTTC,TRBJ2-1,TRBV7-2,16,.,TRBD2
CASSIVIEAGELFF,TGTGCCAGCAGCATTGTAATCGAGGCCGGGGAGCTGTTTTTT,TRBJ2-2,TRBV7-6,14,.,.
CASSYQGYEQYF,TGTGCCAGTAGTTACCAGGGATACGAGCAGTACTTC,TRBJ2-7,TRBV19,12,.,.
CASSMGYRDASTDTQYF,TGCGCCAGCAGTATGGGGTACAGGGACGCTAGCACAGATACGCAGTATTTT,TRBJ2-3,TRBV5-1,17,.,.
CASSQLDLQGVTQYF,TGCGCCAGCAGCCAATTGGACCTCCAGGGAGTGACCCAGTACTTC,TRBJ2-5,TRBV4-1,15,.,.
CSVEAGGSIYEQYF,TGCAGCGTTGAAGCTGGCGGGAGTATCTACGAGCAGTACTTC,TRBJ2-7,TRBV29-1,14,.,TRBD2
CASSLADRGRAAETQYF,TGTGCCAGCAGCTTAGCGGACCGCGGGAGGGCCGCTGAGACCCAGTACTTC,TRBJ2-5,TRBV7-9,17,few,TRBD2
CASSFSSALAGGYEQYF,TGTGCCAGCAGCTTTTCAAGTGCCTTAGCGGGAGGGTACGAGCAGTACTTC,TRBJ2-7,TRBV7-6,17,.,TRBD2
CASSPHVGDYNEQFF,TGTGCCAGCAGTCCACATGTGGGAGACTACAATGAGCAGTTCTTC,TRBJ2-1,TRBV28,15,.,.
CASSYGTGVNYGYTF,TGTGCCAGCAGCTATGGGACAGGGGTCAACTATGGCTACACCTTC,TRBJ1-2,TRBV5-4,15,.,TRBD1
CSALGGTGSSYEQYF,TGCAGCGCTCTCGGAGGGACAGGATCCTCCTACGAGCAGTACTTC,TRBJ2-7,TRBV29-1,15,.,TRBD1
CASSPGAYTYEQYF,TGTGCCAGCAGCCCAGGGGCCTATACCTACGAGCAGTACTTC,TRBJ2-7,TRBV11-2,14,.,.
CASSLTRTSGANVLTF,TGTGCCAGCAGTTTAACCAGGACCTCTGGGGCCAACGTCCTGACTTTC,TRBJ2-6,TRBV27,16,.,.
CATSREARGRELFF,TGTGCCACCAGCAGAGAGGCCCGAGGCCGGGAGCTGTTTTTT,TRBJ2-2,TRBV15,14,.,.
CASSLPEQEKLFF,TGTGCCAGCAGTTTACCCGAACAAGAAAAACTGTTTTTT,TRBJ1-4,TRBV28,13,.,.
CASSLADGSVIYEQYF,TGTGCCAGCAGCTTAGCGGACGGATCAGTCATCTACGAGCAGTACTTC,TRBJ2-7,TRBV7-9,16,.,.
CASSYLPATNEKLFF,TGTGCCAGCAGTTACCTTCCGGCAACTAATGAAAAACTGTTTTTT,TRBJ1-4,TRBV6-5,15,once,.
CASSLASVGQPQHF,TGTGCCAGCAGCTTAGCGTCGGTCGGGCAGCCCCAGCATTTT,TRBJ1-5,TRBV7-3,14,.,.
CATSLAGASYEQYF,TGTGCCACTTCCCTAGCGGGGGCCTCCTACGAGCAGTACTTC,TRBJ2-7,TRBV19,14,.,TRBD2
CASSSRERLARGNEQFF,TGCGCCAGCAGCTCCAGAGAGCGACTAGCAAGAGGTAATGAGCAGTTCTTC,TRBJ2-1,TRBV4-3,17,.,TRBD2
CASSVGDSAYEQYF,TGTGCCAGCAGCGTAGGAGACAGTGCCTACGAGCAGTACTTC,TRBJ2-7,TRBV9,14,.,.
CASSVYGANVLTF,TGTGCCAGCAGCGTATATGGGGCCAACGTCCTGACTTTC,TRBJ2-6,TRBV9,13,few,.
CASSPTGVGYEQYF,TGTGCCAGTAGTCCGACAGGGGTAGGCTACGAGCAGTACTTC,TRBJ2-7,TRBV19,14,once,TRBD1
CASSETGASGNTIYF,TGTGCCAGCAGTGAAACAGGTGCCTCTGGAAACACCATATATTTT,TRBJ1-3,TRBV6-1,15,few,.
CASSHGGTYEQYF,TGTGCCAGCAGCCATGGGGGGACCTACGAGCAGTACTTC,TRBJ2-7,TRBV11-2,13,.,.
CASSYIGTGSYEQYF,TGTGCCAGCAGTTACATTGGGACAGGATCCTACGAGCAGTACTTC,TRBJ2-7,TRBV6-5,15,few,TRBD1
CASSYGDRGGYGYTF,TGTGCCAGCAGTTACGGGGACAGGGGGGGCTATGGCTACACCTTC,TRBJ1-2,TRBV6-5,15,.,TRBD1
CASSVGGGRTDTQYF,TGTGCCAGCAGCGTAGGAGGGGGCAGGACAGATACGCAGTATTTT,TRBJ2-3,TRBV9,15,.,TRBD1
CASSLGGGLNTEAFF,TGTGCCAGCAGCTTAGGTGGCGGTCTGAACACTGAAGCTTTCTTT,TRBJ1-1,TRBV7-3,15,.,.
CASSRRTGDEKLFF,TGTGCCAGCAGCCGCCGGACAGGGGACGAAAAACTGTTTTTT,TRBJ1-4,TRBV6-5,14,.,TRBD1
CASSPTSAGTGGREKLFF,TGTGCCAGCAGTCCGACGAGTGCAGGGACAGGGGGCAGGGAAAAACTGTTTTTT,TRBJ1-4,TRBV27,18,.,TRBD1
CASSTGTTNLLTNEKLFF,TGCGCCAGCAGCACCGGGACAACAAACCTATTGACTAATGAAAAACTGTTTTTT,TRBJ1-4,TRBV5-1,18,.,.
CATRWGEMNTEAFF,TGTGCCACCAGGTGGGGGGAAATGAACACTGAAGCTTTCTTT,TRBJ1-1,TRBV10-3,14,few,.